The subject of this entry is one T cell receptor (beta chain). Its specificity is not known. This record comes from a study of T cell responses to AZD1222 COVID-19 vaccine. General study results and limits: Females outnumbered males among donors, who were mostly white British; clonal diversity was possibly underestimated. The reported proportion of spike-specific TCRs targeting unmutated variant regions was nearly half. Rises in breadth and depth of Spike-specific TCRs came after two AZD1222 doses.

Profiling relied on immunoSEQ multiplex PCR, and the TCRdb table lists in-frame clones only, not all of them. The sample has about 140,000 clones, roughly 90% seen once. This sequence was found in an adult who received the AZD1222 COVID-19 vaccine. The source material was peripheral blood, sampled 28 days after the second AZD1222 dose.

CDR3 sequence: CASSLKLGRADTQYF. DNA of the CDR3: TGTGCCAGCAGCTTAAAACTAGGACGGGCAGATACGCAGTATTTT. This chain connects TRBV7-3 to TRBJ2-3; perhaps TRBD2 as D (5 bases). CDR3 size: 15 residues. CDR1 and CDR2 (germline): SGHTA, FQGTGA. V gave up 1 base and J gave up 4 bases, with 12 bases separating them.